These 10 T cell receptor beta chains were sequenced from one sample in a study of CD8+CD57+ T cells in acquired aplastic anemia. Patients selected for sequencing had displayed CD8+CD57+ cell expansion by flow cytometry. Profiles of TCR beta VDJ and CDR3 were generated from a genomic DNA template. Each CDR3 protein is one row after TCRdb ran MiXCR on the reads. The table records about 200,000 distinct CDR3 sequences, under 50% of them present only once. Source material: sorted CD4+, CD8+, or CD8+CD57+ T cells (not recorded which) from PBMCs. All receptors come from a human donor with aplastic anemia.

V is TRBV7-9 and J is TRBJ2-1; D is perhaps TRBD2 (6 bases). Germline V gene sequence: CDR1 SEHNR, CDR2 FQNEAQ (reference sequence). The CDR3 is 19 amino acids. Trimming took 5 bases from V and 0 from J, leaving 23 bases between them. The CDR3 is CASSPPSVGKTSSYNEQFF. CDR3 nucleotides: TGTGCCAGCAGCCCCCCTAGCGTAGGGAAGACGAGCTCCTACAATGAGCAGTTCTTC. Drawing the rest from reference TRBV7-9 and TRBJ2-1, the complete variable domain is DTGVSQNPRHKITKRGQNVTFRCDPISEHNRLYWYRQTLGQGPEFLTYFQNEAQLEKSRLLSDRFSAERPKGSFSTLEIQRTEQGDSAMYLCASSPPSVGKTSSYNEQFFGPGTRLTVL.

Worth noting for this clonotype: This could be a read error, since a much larger clone is one nucleotide away. This chain connects TRBV10-3 to TRBJ2-3; maybe TRBD2 (7 bases). This CDR3 spans 14 amino acids. The V end was cut by 6 bases, the J end by 2 bases, with 12 bases between. Germline V gene data show CDR1 as ENHRY and CDR2 as SYGVKD. The CDR3 DNA follows: TGTGCCATCAGACGGGGGGCCTACACAGATACGCAGTATTTT. Amino acid sequence: CAIRRGAYTDTQYF.

This clonotype was detected only once. Sequence at one end of the junction differs from germline and may be a read error. The chain links TRBV7-6 to TRBJ1-2, with 7 bases identical to TRBD1. CDR3 length: 14 amino acids. CDR1 is SGHVS, CDR2 FNYEAQ, per germline. The CDR3 region is CASGLEAGGYGYTF. CDR3 in DNA: TGTGCCAGCGGCTTAGAGGCAGGGGGCTATGGCTACACCTTC.

This chain joins TRBV11-2 and TRBJ2-7; 10 bases map to TRBD2. Germline lookup yields CDR1 SGHAT and CDR2 FQNNGV. V was clipped by 5 bases and J by 3 bases; unmatched bases: 7. The CDR3 loop spans 15 amino acids. CDR3: CASSTTSGAVYEQYF. The CDR3 DNA reads as TGTGCCAGCAGCACCACTAGCGGGGCCGTCTACGAGCAGTACTTC.

This clonotype was seen a few times. The chain has TRBV3-1 and TRBJ1-2; 8 bases are shared with TRBD1. The germline V gene has CDR1 LGHDT and CDR2 YNNKEL (reference sequence). This CDR3 is built from 12 residues. Trimming removed 3 bases from V and 8 bases from J; junction bases left unmatched: 2. Here the CDR3 reads CASSHRGLGYTF. The CDR3 nucleotides read TGTGCCAGCAGCCACAGGGGGCTCGGCTACACCTTC.

The gene calls are TRBV20-1 and TRBJ2-7; unclear D gene. The CDR3 has 15 residues. The V end lost 8 bases, the J end lost 0 bases, and 20 bases lay between the germline ends. Germline V lookup: CDR1 DFQATT, CDR2 SNEGSKA (reference sequence). The CDR3 spells CSTNSLADSSYEQYF. The CDR3 region has the DNA TGCAGTACTAATTCTTTAGCAGATAGCTCCTACGAGCAGTACTTC.

Many counts were recorded for this clonotype. The CDR3 loop is CASRRDNTGELFF. The CDR3 DNA reads as TGTGCCAGCAGGCGGGACAACACCGGGGAGCTGTTTTTT. This chain joins TRBV7-9 and TRBJ2-2; a weak D match, TRBD2 (6 bases). CDR1 and CDR2 (germline): SEHNR, FQNEAQ (reference sequence). This CDR3 has 13 amino acids. V shed 6 bases and J shed 2 bases, with 7 bases lying between them.

For the CDR3, the DNA is TGTGCCAGCAGCGTGGTGGGTAGCTCCTACGAGCAGTACTTC. It translates to CASSVVGSSYEQYF. The genes are TRBV9 and TRBJ2-7; D unclear. This CDR3 has 14 amino acids. The ends were cut back, 2 bases at V and 0 bases at J, with 9 bases in the middle. Germline CDR1 is SGDLS and CDR2 is YYNGEE.

A note on this clonotype: An end of the junction does not agree with germline; a read error may underlie this. The chain uses TRBV5-1 and TRBJ1-2; D is uncertain. Germline V CDR1 and CDR2: SGHRS, YFSETQ. The CDR3 is 15 residues long. CDR3 nucleotide sequence: TGTGCCAGCAGCGTTTTTAGTTTTGAGCGCTATGGCTACACCTTC. It yields the protein CASSVFSFERYGYTF.

A word on this clonotype: Since no conserved phenylalanine or tryptophan closes the CDR3, a read error is the likely cause. This chain uses TRBV9 with TRBJ2-3, with 9 nucleotides matching TRBD2. This CDR3 is built from 14 residues. Germline V gene data show CDR1 as SGDLS and CDR2 as YYNGEE. Germline trimming cut 2 bases from V and 4 bases from J; bases unmatched to any gene: 2. As DNA, the CDR3 is TGTGCCAGCAGCGTGGGACTAGCCTCAGATACGCAGTATCTT. Encoded protein: CASSVGLASDTQYL.